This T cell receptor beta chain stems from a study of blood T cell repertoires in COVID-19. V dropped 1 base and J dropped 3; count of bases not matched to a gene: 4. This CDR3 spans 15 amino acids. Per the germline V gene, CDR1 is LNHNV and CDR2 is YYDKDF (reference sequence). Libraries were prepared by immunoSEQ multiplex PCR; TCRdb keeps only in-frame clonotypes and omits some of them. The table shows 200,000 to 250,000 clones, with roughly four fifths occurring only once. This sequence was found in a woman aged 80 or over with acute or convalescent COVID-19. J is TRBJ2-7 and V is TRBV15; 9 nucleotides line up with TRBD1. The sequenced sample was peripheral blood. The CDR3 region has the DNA TGTGCCACCAGCAGAGTTTTGGGACAGGGCTACGAGCAGTACTTC. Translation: CATSRVLGQGYEQYF.